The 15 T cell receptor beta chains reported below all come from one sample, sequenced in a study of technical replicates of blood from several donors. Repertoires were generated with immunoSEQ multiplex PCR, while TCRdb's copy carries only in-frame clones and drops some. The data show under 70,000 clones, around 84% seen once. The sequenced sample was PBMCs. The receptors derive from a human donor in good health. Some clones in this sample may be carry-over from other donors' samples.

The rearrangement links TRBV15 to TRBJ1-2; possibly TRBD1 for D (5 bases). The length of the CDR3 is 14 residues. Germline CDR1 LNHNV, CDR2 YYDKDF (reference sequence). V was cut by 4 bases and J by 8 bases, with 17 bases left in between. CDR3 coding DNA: TGTGCCACCAGCAAATGGGGCAGGGAGGCCGGCTACACCTTC. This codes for CATSKWGREAGYTF. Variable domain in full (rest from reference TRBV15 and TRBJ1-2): DAMVIQNPRYQVTQFGKPVTLSCSQTLNHNVMYWYQQKSSQAPKLLFHYYDKDFNNEADTPDNFQSRRPNTSFCFLDIRSPGLGDTAMYLCATSKWGREAGYTFGSGTRLTVV.

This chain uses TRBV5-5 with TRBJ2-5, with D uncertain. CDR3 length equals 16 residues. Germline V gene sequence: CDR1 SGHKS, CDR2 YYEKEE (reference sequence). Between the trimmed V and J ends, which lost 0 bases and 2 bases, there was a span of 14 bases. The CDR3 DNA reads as TGTGCCAGCAGCTTGGCCCTATTTACCGAACAAGAGACCCAGTACTTC. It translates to CASSLALFTEQETQYF.

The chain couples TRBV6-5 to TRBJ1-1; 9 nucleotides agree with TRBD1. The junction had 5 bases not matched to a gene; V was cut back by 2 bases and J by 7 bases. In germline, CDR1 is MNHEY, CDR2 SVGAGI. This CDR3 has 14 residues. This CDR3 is CASSYRDRAREAFF. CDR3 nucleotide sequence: TGTGCCAGCAGTTACAGGGACAGGGCGCGTGAAGCTTTCTTT.

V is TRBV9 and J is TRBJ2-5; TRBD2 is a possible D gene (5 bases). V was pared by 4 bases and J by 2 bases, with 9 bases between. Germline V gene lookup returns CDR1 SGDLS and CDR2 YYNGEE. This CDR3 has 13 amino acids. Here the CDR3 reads CASSSGLQETQYF. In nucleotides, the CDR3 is TGTGCCAGCAGCTCAGGACTTCAAGAGACCCAGTACTTC.

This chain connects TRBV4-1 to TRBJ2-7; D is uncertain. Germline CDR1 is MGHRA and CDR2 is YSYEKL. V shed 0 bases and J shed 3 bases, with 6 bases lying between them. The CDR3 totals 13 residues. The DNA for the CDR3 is TGCGCCAGCAGCCAAGACGTAGTCTACGAGCAGTACTTC. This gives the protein CASSQDVVYEQYF.

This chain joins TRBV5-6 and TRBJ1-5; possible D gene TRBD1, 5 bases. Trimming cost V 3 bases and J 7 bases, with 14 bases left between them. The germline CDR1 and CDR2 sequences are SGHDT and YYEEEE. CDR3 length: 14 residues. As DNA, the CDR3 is TGTGCCAGCAGCTCATCAGGGATAGGGCAGCCCCAGCATTTT. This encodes CASSSSGIGQPQHF.

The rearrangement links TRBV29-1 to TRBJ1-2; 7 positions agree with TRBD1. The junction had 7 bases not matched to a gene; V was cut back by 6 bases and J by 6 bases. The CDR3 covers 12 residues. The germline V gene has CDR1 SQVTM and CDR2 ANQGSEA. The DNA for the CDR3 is TGCAGCGTGGACGAGACAGGGAATGGCTACACCTTC. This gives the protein CSVDETGNGYTF.

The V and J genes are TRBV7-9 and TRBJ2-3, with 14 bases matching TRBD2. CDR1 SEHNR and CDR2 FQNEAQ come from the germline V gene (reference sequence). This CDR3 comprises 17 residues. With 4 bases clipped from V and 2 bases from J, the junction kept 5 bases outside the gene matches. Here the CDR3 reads CASSSTSGGAITDTQYF. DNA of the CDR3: TGTGCCAGCAGCTCGACTAGCGGGGGGGCCATCACAGATACGCAGTATTTT.

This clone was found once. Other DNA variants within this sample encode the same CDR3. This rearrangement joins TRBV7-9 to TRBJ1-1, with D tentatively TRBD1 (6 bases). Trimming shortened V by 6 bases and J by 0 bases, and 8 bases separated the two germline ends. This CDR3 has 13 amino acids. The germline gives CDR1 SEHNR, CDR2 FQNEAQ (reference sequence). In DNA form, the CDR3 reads TGTGCCAGCAGTCAGGGGATGAACACTGAAGCTTTCTTT. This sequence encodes CASSQGMNTEAFF.

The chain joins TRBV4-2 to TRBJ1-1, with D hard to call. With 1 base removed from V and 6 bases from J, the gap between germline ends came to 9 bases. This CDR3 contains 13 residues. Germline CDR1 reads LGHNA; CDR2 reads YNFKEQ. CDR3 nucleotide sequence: TGTGCCAGCAGCCAAGGCACAGACCCTGAAGCTTTCTTT. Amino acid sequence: CASSQGTDPEAFF.

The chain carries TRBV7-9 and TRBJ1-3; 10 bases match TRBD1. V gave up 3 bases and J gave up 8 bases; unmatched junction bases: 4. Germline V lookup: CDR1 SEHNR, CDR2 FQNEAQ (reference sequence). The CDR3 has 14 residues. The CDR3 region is CASSFRDRGDTIYF. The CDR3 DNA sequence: TGTGCCAGCAGCTTCCGGGACAGGGGTGACACCATATATTTT.

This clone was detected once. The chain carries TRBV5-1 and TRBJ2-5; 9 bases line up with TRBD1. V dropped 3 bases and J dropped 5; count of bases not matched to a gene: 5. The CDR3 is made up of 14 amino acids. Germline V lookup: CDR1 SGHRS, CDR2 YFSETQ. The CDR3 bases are TGCGCCAGCAGCTCGGGACAGGGTTTGGAGACCCAGTACTTC. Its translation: CASSSGQGLETQYF.

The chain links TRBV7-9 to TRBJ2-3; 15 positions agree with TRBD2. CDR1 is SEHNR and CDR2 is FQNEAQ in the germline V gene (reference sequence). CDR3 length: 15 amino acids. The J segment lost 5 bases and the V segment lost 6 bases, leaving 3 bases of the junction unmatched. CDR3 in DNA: TGTGCCAGCAGTTTGGGACTAGCGGGAGGAGATACGCAGTATTTT. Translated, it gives CASSLGLAGGDTQYF. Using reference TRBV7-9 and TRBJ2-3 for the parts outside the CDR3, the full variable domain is DTGVSQNPRHKITKRGQNVTFRCDPISEHNRLYWYRQTLGQGPEFLTYFQNEAQLEKSRLLSDRFSAERPKGSFSTLEIQRTEQGDSAMYLCASSLGLAGGDTQYFGPGTRLTVL.

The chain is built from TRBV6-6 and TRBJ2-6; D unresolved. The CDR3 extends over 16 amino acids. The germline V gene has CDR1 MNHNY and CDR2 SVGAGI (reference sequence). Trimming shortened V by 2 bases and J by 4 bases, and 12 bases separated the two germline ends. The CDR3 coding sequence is TGTGCCAGCAGTTACGCGTCCTACGCCGGGGCCAACGTCCTGACTTTC. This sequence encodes CASSYASYAGANVLTF.

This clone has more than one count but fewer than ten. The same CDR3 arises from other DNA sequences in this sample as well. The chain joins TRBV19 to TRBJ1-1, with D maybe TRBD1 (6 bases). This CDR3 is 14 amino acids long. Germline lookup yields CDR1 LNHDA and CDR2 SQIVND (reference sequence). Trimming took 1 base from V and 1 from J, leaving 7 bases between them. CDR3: CASSIGGQNTEAFF. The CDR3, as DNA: TGTGCCAGTAGTATAGGGGGACAGAACACTGAAGCTTTCTTT.